The T cell receptor beta chain described here comes from a study of shared clonotypes between healthy human individuals. Points from the study as a whole: Expectations were that clonotype sharing among donors would be affected by sequencing depth. Rarefaction exposed incomplete sorted-subset sequencing despite large depth. Non-shared clonotypes showed lower generation probabilities than clonotypes common to all four donors.

Naive CD8 isolation took CD45RO-negative cells positively selected for CCR7 and excluded terminally differentiated effector memory CD45RA+ cells. DNA at about 0.2 ug, approximately 30,000 T cell genomes, went into sorted-subset replicate PCRs. TCRdb's table, derived via immunoSEQ multiplex PCR, lists solely in-frame clones and lacks some. This sample has 2 million to 2.5 million clones, with approximately 95% found just once. Points on this clone: No antigen is known for it.

The sequencing input was naive CD8+ T cells sorted from blood. This TCR derives from a man between 18 and 35 years old in good health.

As DNA, the CDR3 is TGCGCCAGCAGCTTTCGGGGGTCCTCCTATAATTCACCCCTCCACTTT. This codes for CASSFRGSSYNSPLHF. The chain joins TRBV5-1 to TRBJ1-6, with TRBD1 as a possible D gene (5 bases). CDR1 and CDR2 from the germline V gene are SGHRS and YFSETQ. The CDR3 length is 16 residues. The ends were cut back, 2 bases at V and 0 bases at J, with 9 bases in the middle.